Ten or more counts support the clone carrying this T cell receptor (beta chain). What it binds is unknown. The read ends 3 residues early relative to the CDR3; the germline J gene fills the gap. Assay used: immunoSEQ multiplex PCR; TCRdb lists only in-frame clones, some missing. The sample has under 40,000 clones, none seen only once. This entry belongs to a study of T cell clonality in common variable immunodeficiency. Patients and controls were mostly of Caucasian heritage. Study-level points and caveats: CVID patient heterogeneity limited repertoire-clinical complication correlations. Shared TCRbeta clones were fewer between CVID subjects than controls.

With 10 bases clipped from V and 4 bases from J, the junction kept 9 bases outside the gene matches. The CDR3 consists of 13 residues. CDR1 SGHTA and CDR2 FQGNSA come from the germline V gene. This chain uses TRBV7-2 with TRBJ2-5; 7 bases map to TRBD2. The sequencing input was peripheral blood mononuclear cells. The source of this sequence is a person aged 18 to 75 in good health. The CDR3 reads CATGDYSRETQYF. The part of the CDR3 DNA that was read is TGTGCCACCGGGGACTACTCAAGAGAGACC.